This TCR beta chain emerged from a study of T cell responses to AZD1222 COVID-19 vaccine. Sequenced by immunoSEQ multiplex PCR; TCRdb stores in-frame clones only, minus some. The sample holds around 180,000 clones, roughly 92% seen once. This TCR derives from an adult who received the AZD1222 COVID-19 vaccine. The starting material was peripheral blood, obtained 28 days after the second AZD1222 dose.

The CDR3 protein is CASSLQALGTNEKLFF. The CDR3 nucleotides are TGTGCCAGCAGCTTACAGGCCCTGGGGACTAATGAAAAACTGTTTTTT. The J gene is TRBJ1-4, the V gene TRBV5-6; D perhaps matches TRBD1 (5 bases). V lost 2 bases, J lost 2 bases, and 13 bases lay in between. The CDR3 extends over 16 amino acids. The germline gives CDR1 SGHDT, CDR2 YYEEEE.